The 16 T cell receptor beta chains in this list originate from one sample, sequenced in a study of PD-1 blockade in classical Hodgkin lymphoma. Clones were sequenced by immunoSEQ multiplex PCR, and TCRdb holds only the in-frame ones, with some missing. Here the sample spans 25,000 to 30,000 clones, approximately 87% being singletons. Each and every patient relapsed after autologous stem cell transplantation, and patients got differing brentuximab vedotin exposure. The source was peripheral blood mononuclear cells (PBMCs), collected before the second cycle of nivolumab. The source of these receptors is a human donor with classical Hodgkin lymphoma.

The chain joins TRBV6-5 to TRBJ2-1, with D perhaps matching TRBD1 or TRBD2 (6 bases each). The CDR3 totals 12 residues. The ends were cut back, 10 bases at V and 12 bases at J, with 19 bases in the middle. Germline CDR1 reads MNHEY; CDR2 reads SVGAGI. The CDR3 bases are TGTGCCACGGGGGCACCGGCGTTGAGGCAGTTCTTC. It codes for CATGAPALRQFF.

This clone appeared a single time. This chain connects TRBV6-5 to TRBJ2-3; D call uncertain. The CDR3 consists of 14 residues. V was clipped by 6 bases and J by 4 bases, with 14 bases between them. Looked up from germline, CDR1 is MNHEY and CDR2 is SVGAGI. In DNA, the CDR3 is TGTGCCAGCAGGCGACCCTCTAGGGCAGATACGCAGTATTTT. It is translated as CASRRPSRADTQYF.

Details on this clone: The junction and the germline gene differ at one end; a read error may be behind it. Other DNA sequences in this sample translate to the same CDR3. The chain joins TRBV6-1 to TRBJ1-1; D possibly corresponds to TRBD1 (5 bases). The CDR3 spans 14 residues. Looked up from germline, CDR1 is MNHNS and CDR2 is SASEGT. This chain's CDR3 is CASTGGLVWTEAFF. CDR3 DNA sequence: TGCGCCAGCACGGGGGGGTTAGTTTGGACTGAAGCTTTCTTT.

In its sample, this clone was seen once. The CDR3 here is CASSFVGLDQPQHF. The DNA for the CDR3 is TGTGCCAGCAGTTTTGTGGGACTCGATCAGCCCCAGCATTTT. This chain uses TRBV28 with TRBJ1-5; tentatively, D is TRBD1 (5 bases). Trimming removed 3 bases from V and 5 bases from J, with 11 bases in between. The CDR3 has 14 residues. CDR1 MDHEN and CDR2 SYDVKM come from the germline V gene.

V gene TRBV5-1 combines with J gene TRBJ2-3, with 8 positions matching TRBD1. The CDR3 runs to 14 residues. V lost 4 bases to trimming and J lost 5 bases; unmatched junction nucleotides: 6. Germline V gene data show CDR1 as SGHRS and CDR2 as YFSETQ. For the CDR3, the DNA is TGCGCCAGCAGCGGGACAGGCACTTTAGATACGCAGTATTTT. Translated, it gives CASSGTGTLDTQYF.

The CDR3 DNA reads TGTGCCAGTAGCCTAGGGCTAGCGGGTGTTGCTCTCACAGATACGCAGTATTTT. It codes for CASSLGLAGVALTDTQYF. The gene calls are TRBV19 and TRBJ2-3, with 8 bases fitting TRBD2. Germline V gives CDR1 LNHDA, CDR2 SQIVND (reference sequence). J gave up 2 bases and V 6 bases, and 16 bases lay outside the gene matches. The CDR3 is 18 residues long.

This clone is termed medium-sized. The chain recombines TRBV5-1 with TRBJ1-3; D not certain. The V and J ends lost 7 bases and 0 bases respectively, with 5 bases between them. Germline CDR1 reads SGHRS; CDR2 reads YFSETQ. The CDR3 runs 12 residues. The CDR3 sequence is CASRLSGNTIYF. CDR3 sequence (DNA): TGCGCCAGCCGGCTCTCTGGAAACACCATATATTTT. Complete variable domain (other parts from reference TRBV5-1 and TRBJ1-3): KAGVTQTPRYLIKTRGQQVTLSCSPISGHRSVSWYQQTPGQGLQFLFEYFSETQRNKGNFPGRFSGRQFSNSRSEMNVSTLELGDSALYLCASRLSGNTIYFGEGSWLTVV.

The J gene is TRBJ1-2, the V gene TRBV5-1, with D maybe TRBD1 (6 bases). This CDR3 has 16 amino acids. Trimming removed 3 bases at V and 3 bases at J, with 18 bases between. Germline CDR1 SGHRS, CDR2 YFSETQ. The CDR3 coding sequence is TGCGCCAGCAGCTCACTCGAAGGGGGGCCATACTATGGCTACACCTTC. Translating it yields CASSSLEGGPYYGYTF.

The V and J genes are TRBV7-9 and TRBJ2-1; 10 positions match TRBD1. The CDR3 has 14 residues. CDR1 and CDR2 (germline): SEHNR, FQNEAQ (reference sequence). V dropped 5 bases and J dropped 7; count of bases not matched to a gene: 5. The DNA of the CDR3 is TGTGCCAGCAGCCCCCCGGGACAGGGGAATGAGCAGTTCTTC. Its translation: CASSPPGQGNEQFF.

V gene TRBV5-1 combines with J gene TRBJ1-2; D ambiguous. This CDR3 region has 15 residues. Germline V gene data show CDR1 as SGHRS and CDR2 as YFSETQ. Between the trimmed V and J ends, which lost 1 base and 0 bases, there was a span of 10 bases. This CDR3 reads CASSLSGKSNYGYTF. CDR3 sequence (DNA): TGCGCCAGCAGCTTGAGCGGAAAGTCTAACTATGGCTACACCTTC. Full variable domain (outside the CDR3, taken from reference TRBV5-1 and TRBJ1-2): KAGVTQTPRYLIKTRGQQVTLSCSPISGHRSVSWYQQTPGQGLQFLFEYFSETQRNKGNFPGRFSGRQFSNSRSEMNVSTLELGDSALYLCASSLSGKSNYGYTFGSGTRLTVV.

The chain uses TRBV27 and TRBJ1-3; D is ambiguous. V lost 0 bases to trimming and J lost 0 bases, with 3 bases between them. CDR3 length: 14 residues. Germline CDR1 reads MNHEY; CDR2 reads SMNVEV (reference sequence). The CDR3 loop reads CASSLSGSGNTIYF. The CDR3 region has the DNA TGTGCCAGCAGTTTATCGGGCTCTGGAAACACCATATATTTT.

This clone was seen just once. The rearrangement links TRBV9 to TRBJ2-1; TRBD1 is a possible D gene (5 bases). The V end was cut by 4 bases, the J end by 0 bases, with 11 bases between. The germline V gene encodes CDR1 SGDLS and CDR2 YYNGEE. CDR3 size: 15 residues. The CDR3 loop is CASSPGKSSYNEQFF. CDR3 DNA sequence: TGTGCCAGCAGCCCAGGGAAGAGCTCCTACAATGAGCAGTTCTTC.

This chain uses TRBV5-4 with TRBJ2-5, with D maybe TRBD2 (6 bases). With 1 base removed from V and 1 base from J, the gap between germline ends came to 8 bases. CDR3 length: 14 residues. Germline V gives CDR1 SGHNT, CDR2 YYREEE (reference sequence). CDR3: CASSLLGGQETQYF. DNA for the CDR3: TGTGCCAGCAGCTTGTTGGGGGGCCAAGAGACCCAGTACTTC.

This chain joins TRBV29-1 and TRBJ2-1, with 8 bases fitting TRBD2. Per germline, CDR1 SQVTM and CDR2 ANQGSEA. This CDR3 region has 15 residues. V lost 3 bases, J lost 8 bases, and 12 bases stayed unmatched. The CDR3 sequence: CSVDGRGGPGDEQFF. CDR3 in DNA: TGCAGCGTTGACGGACGGGGGGGGCCGGGGGATGAGCAGTTCTTC.

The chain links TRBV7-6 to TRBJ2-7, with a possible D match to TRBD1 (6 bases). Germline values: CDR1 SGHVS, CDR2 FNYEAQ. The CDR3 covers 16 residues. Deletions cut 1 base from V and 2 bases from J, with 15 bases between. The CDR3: CASSLGVGTPTYEQYF. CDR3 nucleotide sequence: TGTGCCAGCAGCTTAGGAGTGGGGACACCTACCTACGAGCAGTACTTC.

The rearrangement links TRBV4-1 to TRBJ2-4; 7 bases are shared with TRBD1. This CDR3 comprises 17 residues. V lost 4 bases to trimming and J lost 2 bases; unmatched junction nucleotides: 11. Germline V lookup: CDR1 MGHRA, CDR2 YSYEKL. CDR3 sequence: CASSPGGAGGTKNIQYF. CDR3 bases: TGCGCCAGCAGCCCTGGGGGTGCAGGGGGTACCAAAAACATTCAGTACTTC.